The 10 T cell receptor beta chains below come from one sample, sequenced in a study of blood T cells in healthy people across ages. Next came a second PCR, run for about 6 to 12 cycles, which used a sample-barcoded 5' primer along with a J-beta primer mix. TCRdb ran MiXCR on the 5' RACE reads and lists one entry per CDR3 protein. The repertoire holds approximately 800,000 distinct CDR3 sequences, just under 25% seen once, with under 4.5% in the top ten. These data are also associated with another study on T cells of mothers and their children.

The source material was blood. The receptors come from a boy aged 10-17 years in good health.

The chain employs TRBV10-3 and TRBJ1-2, with a weak D call TRBD1 (5 bases). With 6 bases removed from V and 8 bases from J, the gap between germline ends came to 16 bases. This CDR3 comprises 13 residues. Germline V CDR1 and CDR2: ENHRY, SYGVKD. The CDR3 protein is CAIRETVALGYTF. The CDR3 nucleotides read TGTGCCATCAGGGAGACAGTCGCCCTAGGCTACACCTTC.

This clonotype has more than one count but fewer than ten. The chain recombines TRBV7-2 with TRBJ2-1, with 8 bases aligning to TRBD1. Germline CDR1 is SGHTA and CDR2 is FQGNSA. The CDR3 is 17 amino acids. The V segment lost 0 bases and the J segment 2 bases; nucleotides outside the gene matches: 6. CDR3 amino acids: CASSLAAGGTAYNEQFF. The CDR3 region has the DNA TGTGCCAGCAGCTTAGCGGCAGGGGGCACGGCCTACAATGAGCAGTTCTTC.

J is TRBJ1-2 and V is TRBV21-1; the D segment call TRBD1 is taken from the table without a DNA check. TRBV21-1 is a documented pseudogene. CDR3 size: 15 residues. The CDR3 loop is CASSKPGQSRYGYTF. The CDR3, as DNA: TGTGCCAGCAGCAAACCCGGACAGAGTCGGTATGGCTACACCTTC.

V gene TRBV5-1 combines with J gene TRBJ2-3, with 10 positions matching TRBD1. The trim removed 0 bases at V and 6 bases at J, leaving 10 bases unmatched. The CDR3 consists of 17 residues. From germline, CDR1 is SGHRS and CDR2 YFSETQ. CDR3 protein: CASSLAGTGDLGDTQYF. CDR3 in DNA: TGCGCCAGCAGCTTGGCCGGGACAGGGGATTTAGGGGATACGCAGTATTTT.

The V and J genes are TRBV6-1 and TRBJ1-6; TRBD1 agrees at 9 bases. Looked up from germline, CDR1 is MNHNS and CDR2 is SASEGT. Trimming at V came to 6 bases and at J to 6 bases, leaving 9 bases not matched to a gene. The CDR3 has 16 residues. The CDR3 sequence is CASRQWTGVSNSPLHF. CDR3 nucleotide sequence: TGTGCCAGCAGGCAATGGACAGGGGTTTCTAATTCACCCCTCCACTTT.

V and J are TRBV6-2 or TRBV6-3 and TRBJ2-5; D may be TRBD2 (5 bases). The CDR3 covers 13 residues. The ends were cut back, 2 bases at V and 5 bases at J, with 9 bases in the middle. Germline-derived CDR1 and CDR2 are MNHEY and SVGEGT. In DNA form, the CDR3 reads TGTGCCAGCAGTTACGCGGGTTGGGAGACCCAGTACTTC. Protein: CASSYAGWETQYF.

For the CDR3, the DNA is TGTGCCAGCAGCCCCGACAGCTTTCCTGAAGCTTTCTTT. It yields the protein CASSPDSFPEAFF. The genes are TRBV6-6 and TRBJ1-1, with D possibly matching TRBD1 (5 bases). The germline V gene has CDR1 MNHNY and CDR2 SVGAGI (reference sequence). With 6 bases removed from V and 6 bases from J, the gap between germline ends came to 14 bases. The CDR3 contains 13 residues.

The chain employs TRBV7-2 and TRBJ1-2, with a tentative D call TRBD1 (6 bases). Germline V lookup: CDR1 SGHTA, CDR2 FQGNSA. The CDR3 loop spans 15 amino acids. The germline V and J ends were trimmed by 5 bases and 5 bases, with 18 bases remaining between them. The CDR3 region has the DNA TGTGCCAGCAGCCCAAACCAGGGGTTCGATTATGGCTACACCTTC. It is translated as CASSPNQGFDYGYTF.

V gene TRBV12-3 or TRBV12-4 combines with J gene TRBJ2-5; 10 nucleotides align to TRBD1. The assigned J gene may be wrong: the sequence end matches TRBJ2-7 better. The CDR3 sequence is 17 residues long. As DNA, the CDR3 is TGTGCCAGCAGCCGGGCCCCGACAGGGGGCGGCTCCTACGAGCAGTACTTC. Translating gives CASSRAPTGGGSYEQYF.

This clonotype was observed a few times. This chain joins TRBV20-1 and TRBJ2-7; 15 nucleotides align to TRBD2. CDR1 is DFQATT and CDR2 is SNEGSKA in the germline V gene (reference sequence). The CDR3 covers 14 residues. After removal of 7 bases from V and 4 bases from J, the junction contained 5 bases not matched to a gene. CDR3 in amino acids: CSGTSGGAGYEQYF. In nucleotides, the CDR3 is TGCAGTGGGACTAGCGGGGGGGCCGGGTACGAGCAGTACTTC.